This T cell receptor (beta chain) was identified during a study of shared clonotypes between healthy human individuals. The authors ran the assay at deep level. How the authors handled the data: Quality scores were absent from the junction-only immunoSEQ sequences, so filtering differed. Libraries were prepared by immunoSEQ multiplex PCR; TCRdb keeps only in-frame clonotypes and omits some of them. V, J and clone size are taken as reported in that table, and D and trimming were inferred from the DNA itself. The table lists fewer than 600,000 clones, roughly 80% of them singletons. This CDR3 has 15 amino acids. Germline V gives CDR1 SGHTA, CDR2 FQGTGA. V was trimmed by 5 bases and J by 0 bases, leaving 12 bases between them.

This TCR derives from a woman aged 40 to 50 in good health. Some clones in this sample may be carry-over from other donors' samples. This sequence joins TRBV7-3 and TRBJ2-3; possibly TRBD1 for D (6 bases). The material sequenced was PBMCs. CDR3 DNA sequence: TGTGCCAGCAGCCGGTCTGGACAGAGCACAGATACGCAGTATTTT. Amino acid sequence: CASSRSGQSTDTQYF.